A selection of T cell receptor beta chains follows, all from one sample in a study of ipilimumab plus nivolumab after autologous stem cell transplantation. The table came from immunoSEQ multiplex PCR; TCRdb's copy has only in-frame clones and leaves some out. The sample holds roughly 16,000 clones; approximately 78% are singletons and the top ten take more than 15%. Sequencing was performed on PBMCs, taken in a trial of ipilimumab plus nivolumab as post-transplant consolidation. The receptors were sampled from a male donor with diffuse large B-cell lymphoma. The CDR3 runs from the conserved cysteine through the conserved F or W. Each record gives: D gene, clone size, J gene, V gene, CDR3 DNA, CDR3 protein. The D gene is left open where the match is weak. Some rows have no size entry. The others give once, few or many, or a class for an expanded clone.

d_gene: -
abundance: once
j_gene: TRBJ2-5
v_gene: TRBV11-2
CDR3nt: TGTGCCAGCAACGTCGGCCTCCGAGAGACCCAGTACTTC
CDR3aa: CASNVGLRETQYF

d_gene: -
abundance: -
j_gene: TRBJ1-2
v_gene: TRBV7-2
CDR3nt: TGTGCCAGCAGCTTAGTTGGGGAGGGCTACACCTTC
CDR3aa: CASSLVGEGYTF

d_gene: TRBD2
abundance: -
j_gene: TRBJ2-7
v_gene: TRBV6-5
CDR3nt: TGTGCCAGCAGTTACGGTCTAGCGGGGGTTGAGCAGTACTTC
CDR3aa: CASSYGLAGVEQYF

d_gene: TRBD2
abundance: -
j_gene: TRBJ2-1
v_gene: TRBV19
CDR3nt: TGTGCCAGTGGAGGAGTCCAGGGACTAGCGGGAGGCTCCTACAATGAGCAGTTCTTC
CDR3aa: CASGGVQGLAGGSYNEQFF

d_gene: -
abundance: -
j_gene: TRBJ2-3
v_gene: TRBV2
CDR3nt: TGTGCCAGCAGTGTTGATTTTTTGAGGGGGACAGATACGCAGTATTTT
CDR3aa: CASSVDFLRGTDTQYF

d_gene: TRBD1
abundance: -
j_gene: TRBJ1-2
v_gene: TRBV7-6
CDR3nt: TGTGCCAGCAGCCCTGAGGAGACAGGGGCCCATGGCTACACCTTC
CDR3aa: CASSPEETGAHGYTF

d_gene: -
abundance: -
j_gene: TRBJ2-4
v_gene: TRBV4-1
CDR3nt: TGCGCCAGCAGCCAAGTAGTTGCGGTAGGGGGGAAGAACATTCAGTACTTC
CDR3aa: CASSQVVAVGGKNIQYF

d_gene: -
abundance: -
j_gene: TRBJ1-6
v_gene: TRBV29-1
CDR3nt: TGCAGCGTTGAAGTCGCCGGCCGCCGGAACACTCTTATGAGGTCCCTCCACTTT
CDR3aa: CSVEVAGRRNTLMRSLHF

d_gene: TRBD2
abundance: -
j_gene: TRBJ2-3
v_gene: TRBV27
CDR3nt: TGTGCCAGCAGAGAAGAAATAGCGGGAGTAGGGAGGGCGGATACGCAGTATTTT
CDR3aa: CASREEIAGVGRADTQYF

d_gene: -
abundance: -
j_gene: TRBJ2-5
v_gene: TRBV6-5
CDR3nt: TGTGCCAGCAGTTACGCAGGGGCCGAACAAGAGACCCAGTACTTC
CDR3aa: CASSYAGAEQETQYF

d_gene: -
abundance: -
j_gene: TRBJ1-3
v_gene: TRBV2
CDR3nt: TGTGCCAGCGCATCAGGCCCTGGAAACACCATATATTTT
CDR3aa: CASASGPGNTIYF

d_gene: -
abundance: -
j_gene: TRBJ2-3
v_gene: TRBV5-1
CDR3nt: TGCGCCAGCAGCTTGGATGTCTTACAGCCAGATACGCAGTATTTT
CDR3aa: CASSLDVLQPDTQYF

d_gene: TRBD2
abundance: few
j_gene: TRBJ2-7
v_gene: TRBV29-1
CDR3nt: TGCAGCGTTGAAGAGGGGGGGACCACCTACGAGCAGTACTTC
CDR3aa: CSVEEGGTTYEQYF

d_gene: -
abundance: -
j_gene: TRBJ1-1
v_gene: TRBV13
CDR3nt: TGTGCCAGCAGCTTAAGTACGTACACTGAAGCTTTCTTT
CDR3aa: CASSLSTYTEAFF

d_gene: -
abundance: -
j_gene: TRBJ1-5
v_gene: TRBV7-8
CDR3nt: TGTGCCAGCAGCTTAGGCCCAGGGCAGGGCTCACCTCAGCCCCAGCATTTT
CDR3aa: CASSLGPGQGSPQPQHF

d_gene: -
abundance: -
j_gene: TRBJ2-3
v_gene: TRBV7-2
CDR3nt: TGTGCCAGCAGCCGACAAGGTGGAGTTTCAGATACGCAGTATTTT
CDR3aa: CASSRQGGVSDTQYF

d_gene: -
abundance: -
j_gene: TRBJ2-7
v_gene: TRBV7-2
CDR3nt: TGTGCCAGCGGGAATCGAGGTTCTTCCTACGAGCAGTACTTC
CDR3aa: CASGNRGSSYEQYF

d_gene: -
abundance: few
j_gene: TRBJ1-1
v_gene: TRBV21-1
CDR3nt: TGTGCCAGCAGCAAAGAAGGCAGGGGGCTGGACACTGAAGCTTTCTTT
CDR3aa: CASSKEGRGLDTEAFF

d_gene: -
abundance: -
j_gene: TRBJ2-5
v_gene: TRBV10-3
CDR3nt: TGTGCCATCAGTGAGTCATGGAACAGGCAAGAGACCCAGTACTTC
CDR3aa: CAISESWNRQETQYF

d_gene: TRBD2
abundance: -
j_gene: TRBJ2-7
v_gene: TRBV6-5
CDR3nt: TGTGCCAGCAGTTTAAGACTAGCGGAGAACGAGCAGTACTTC
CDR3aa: CASSLRLAENEQYF

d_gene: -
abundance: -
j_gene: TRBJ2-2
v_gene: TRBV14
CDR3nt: TGTGCCAGCAGCCCGGCGTGGACCGGGGAGCTGTTTTTT
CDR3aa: CASSPAWTGELFF

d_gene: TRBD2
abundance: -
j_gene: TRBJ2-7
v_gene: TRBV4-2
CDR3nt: TGTGCCAGCAGCCAAGATAGCGGGAGGGTCTCCTACGAGCAGTACTTC
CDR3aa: CASSQDSGRVSYEQYF

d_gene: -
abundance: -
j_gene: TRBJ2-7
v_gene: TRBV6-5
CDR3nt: TGTGCCAGCAGTTACTCTGCTAGATTATACGAGCAGTACTTC
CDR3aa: CASSYSARLYEQYF

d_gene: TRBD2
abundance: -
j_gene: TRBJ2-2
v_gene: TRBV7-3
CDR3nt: TGTGCCAGCAGCTTCAAGGGACTAGCGGGAGTAGGGGCCGGGGAGCTGTTTTTT
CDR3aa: CASSFKGLAGVGAGELFF

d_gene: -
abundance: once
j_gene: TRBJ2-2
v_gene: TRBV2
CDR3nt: TGTGCCAGCAGGGCAGACCGAGCCGGGGAGCTGTTTTTT
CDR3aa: CASRADRAGELFF

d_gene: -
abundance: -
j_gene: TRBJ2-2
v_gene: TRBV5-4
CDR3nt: TGTGCCAGCAGCCCCCAAGTGGGAGTGGGGCGCACCGGGGAGCTGTTTTTT
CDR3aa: CASSPQVGVGRTGELFF

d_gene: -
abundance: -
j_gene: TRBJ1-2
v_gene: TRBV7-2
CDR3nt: TGTGCCAGCAGCTTAGCGCCGGGGGCGGACTATGGCTACACCTTC
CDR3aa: CASSLAPGADYGYTF

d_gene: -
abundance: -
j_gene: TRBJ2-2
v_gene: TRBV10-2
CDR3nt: TGCGCCAGCAGGAAGCAAACGAACACCGGGGAGCTGTTTTTT
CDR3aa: CASRKQTNTGELFF

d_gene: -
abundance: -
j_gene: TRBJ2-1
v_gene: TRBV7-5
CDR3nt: TGTGTCAGAAGCTTAAAACCCGGACTATGGGGATTGGGGGAGCAGTTCTTC
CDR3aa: CVRSLKPGLWGLGEQFF

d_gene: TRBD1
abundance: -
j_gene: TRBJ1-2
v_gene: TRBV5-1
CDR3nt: TGCGCCAGCAGATCCGGGACAGAACCGGTATATGGCTACACCTTC
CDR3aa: CASRSGTEPVYGYTF

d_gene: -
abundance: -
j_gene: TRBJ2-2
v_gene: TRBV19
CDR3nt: TGTGCCAGTAGTATTCGTGGGGGCCGGAGTACCGGGGAGCTGTTTTTT
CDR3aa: CASSIRGGRSTGELFF